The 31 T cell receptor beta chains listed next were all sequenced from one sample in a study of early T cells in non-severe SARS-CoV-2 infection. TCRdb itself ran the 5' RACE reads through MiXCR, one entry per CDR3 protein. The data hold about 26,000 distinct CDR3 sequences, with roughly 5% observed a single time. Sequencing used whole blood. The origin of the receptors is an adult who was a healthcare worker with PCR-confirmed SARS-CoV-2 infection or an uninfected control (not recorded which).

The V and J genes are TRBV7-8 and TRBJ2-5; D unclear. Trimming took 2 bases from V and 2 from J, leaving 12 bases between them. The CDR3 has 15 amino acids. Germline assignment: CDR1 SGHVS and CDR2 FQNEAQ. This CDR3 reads CASSLSSSLQETQYF. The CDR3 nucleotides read TGTGCCAGCAGCTTAAGTTCCAGCCTGCAAGAGACCCAGTACTTC.

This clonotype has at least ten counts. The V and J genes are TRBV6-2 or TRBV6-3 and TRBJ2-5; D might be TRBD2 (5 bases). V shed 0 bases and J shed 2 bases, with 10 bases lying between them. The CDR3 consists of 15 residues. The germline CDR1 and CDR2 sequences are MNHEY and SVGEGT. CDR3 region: CASSYSPTGQETQYF. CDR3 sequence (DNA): TGTGCCAGCAGTTACTCTCCGACGGGGCAAGAGACCCAGTACTTC.

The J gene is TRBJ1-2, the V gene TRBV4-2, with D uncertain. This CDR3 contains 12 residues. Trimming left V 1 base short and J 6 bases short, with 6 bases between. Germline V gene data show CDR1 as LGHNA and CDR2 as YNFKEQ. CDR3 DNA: TGTGCCAGCAGCCAAGGCTACAATGGCTACACCTTC. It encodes CASSQGYNGYTF.

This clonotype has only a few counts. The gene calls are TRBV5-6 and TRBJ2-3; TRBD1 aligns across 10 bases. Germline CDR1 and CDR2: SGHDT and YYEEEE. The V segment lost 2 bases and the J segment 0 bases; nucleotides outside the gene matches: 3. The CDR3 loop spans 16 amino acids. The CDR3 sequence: CASSFMGQGSTDTQYF. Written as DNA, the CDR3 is TGTGCCAGCAGCTTTATGGGACAGGGGAGCACAGATACGCAGTATTTT. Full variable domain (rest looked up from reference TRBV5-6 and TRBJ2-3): DAGVTQSPTHLIKTRGQQVTLRCSPKSGHDTVSWYQQALGQGPQFIFQYYEEEERQRGNFPDRFSGHQFPNYSSELNVNALLLGDSALYLCASSFMGQGSTDTQYFGPGTRLTVL.

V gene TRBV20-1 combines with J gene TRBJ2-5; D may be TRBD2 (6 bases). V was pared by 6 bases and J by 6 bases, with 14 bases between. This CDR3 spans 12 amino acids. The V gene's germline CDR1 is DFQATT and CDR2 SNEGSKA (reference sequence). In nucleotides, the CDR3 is TGCAGTGCCGCGACGGGGAGGAAGACCCAGTACTTC. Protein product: CSAATGRKTQYF.

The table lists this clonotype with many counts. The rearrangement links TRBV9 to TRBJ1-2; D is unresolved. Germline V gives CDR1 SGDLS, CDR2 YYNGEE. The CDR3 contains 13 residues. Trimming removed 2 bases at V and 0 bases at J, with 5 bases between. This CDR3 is CASSVESNYGYTF. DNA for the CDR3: TGTGCCAGCAGCGTCGAGTCTAACTATGGCTACACCTTC. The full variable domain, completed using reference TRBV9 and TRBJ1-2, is DSGVTQTPKHLITATGQRVTLRCSPRSGDLSVYWYQQSLDQGLQFLIQYYNGEERAKGNILERFSAQQFPDLHSELNLSSLELGDSALYFCASSVESNYGYTFGSGTRLTVV.

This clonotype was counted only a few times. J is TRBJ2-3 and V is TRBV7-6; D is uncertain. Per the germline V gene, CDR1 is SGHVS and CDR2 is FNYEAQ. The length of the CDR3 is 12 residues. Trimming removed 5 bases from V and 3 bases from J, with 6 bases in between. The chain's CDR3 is CASSTLTDTQYF. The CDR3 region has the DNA TGTGCCAGCAGCACCCTTACAGATACGCAGTATTTT.

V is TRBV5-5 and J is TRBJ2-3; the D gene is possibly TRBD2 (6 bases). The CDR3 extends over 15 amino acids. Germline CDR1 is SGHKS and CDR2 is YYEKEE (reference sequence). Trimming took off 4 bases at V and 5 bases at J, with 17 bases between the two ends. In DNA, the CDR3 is TGTGCCAGCAGCCTCGGGACTGGGGTGGGAGATACGCAGTATTTT. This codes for CASSLGTGVGDTQYF.

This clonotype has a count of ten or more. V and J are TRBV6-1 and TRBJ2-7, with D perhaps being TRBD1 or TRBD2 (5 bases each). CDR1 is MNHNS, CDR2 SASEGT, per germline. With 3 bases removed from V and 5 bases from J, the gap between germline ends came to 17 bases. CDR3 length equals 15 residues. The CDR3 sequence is CASSDPGLLIDEQYF. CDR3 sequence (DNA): TGTGCCAGCAGTGACCCGGGGCTCTTAATTGACGAGCAGTACTTC.

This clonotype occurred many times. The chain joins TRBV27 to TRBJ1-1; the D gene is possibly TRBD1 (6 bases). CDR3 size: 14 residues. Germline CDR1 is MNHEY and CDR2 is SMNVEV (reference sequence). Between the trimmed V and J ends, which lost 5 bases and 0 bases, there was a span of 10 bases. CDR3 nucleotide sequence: TGTGCCAGCAGTACGGGACACCTGAACACTGAAGCTTTCTTT. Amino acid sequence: CASSTGHLNTEAFF.

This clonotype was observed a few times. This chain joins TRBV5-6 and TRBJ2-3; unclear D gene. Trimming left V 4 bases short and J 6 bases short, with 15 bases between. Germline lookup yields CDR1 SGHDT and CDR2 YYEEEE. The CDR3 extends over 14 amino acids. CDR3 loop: CASSQMAQTDTQYF. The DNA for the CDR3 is TGTGCCAGCAGCCAAATGGCCCAGACGGATACGCAGTATTTT. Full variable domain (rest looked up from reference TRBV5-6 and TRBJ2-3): DAGVTQSPTHLIKTRGQQVTLRCSPKSGHDTVSWYQQALGQGPQFIFQYYEEEERQRGNFPDRFSGHQFPNYSSELNVNALLLGDSALYLCASSQMAQTDTQYFGPGTRLTVL.

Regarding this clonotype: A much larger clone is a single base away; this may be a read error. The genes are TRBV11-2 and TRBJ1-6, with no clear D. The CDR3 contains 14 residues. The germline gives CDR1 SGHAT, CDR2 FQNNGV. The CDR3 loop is CASSSGPGNSSLHF. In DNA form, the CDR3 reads TGTGCCAGCAGCTCCGGCCCGGGGAATTCATCCCTCCACTTT.

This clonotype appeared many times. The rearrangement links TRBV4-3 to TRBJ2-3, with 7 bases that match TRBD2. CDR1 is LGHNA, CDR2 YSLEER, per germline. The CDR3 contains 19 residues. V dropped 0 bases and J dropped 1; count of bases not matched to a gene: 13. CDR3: CASSQDTSERGGGTDTQYF. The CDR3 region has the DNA TGCGCCAGCAGCCAAGATACATCGGAGCGGGGAGGGGGCACAGATACGCAGTATTTT.

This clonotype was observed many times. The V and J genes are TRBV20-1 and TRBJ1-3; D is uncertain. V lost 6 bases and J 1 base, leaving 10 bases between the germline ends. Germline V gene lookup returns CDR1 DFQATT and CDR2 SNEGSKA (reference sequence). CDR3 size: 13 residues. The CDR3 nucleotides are TGCAGTGCAATGGACGGTTCTGGAAACACCATATATTTT. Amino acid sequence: CSAMDGSGNTIYF.

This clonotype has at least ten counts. The CDR3 reads CASSPDRGDSNQPQHF. The CDR3 nucleotides read TGTGCCAGCTCTCCTGACAGGGGGGATAGCAATCAGCCCCAGCATTTT. The J gene is TRBJ1-5, the V gene TRBV18; 9 nucleotides align to TRBD1. Per germline, CDR1 KGHSH and CDR2 LQKENI. The CDR3 loop spans 16 amino acids. Trimming took 6 bases from V and 0 from J; bases not matched to a gene: 6.

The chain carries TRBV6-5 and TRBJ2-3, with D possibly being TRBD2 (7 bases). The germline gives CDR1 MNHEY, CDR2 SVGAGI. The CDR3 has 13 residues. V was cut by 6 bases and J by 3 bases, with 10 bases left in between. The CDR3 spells CASSGGRTDTQYF. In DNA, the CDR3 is TGTGCCAGCAGCGGGGGGCGAACAGATACGCAGTATTTT.

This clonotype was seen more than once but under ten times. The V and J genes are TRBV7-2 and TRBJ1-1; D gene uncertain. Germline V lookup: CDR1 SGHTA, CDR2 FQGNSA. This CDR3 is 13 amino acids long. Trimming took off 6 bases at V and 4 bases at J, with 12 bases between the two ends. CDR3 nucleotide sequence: TGTGCCAGCAGTAGGATACCAGGCACTGAAGCTTTCTTT. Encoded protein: CASSRIPGTEAFF.

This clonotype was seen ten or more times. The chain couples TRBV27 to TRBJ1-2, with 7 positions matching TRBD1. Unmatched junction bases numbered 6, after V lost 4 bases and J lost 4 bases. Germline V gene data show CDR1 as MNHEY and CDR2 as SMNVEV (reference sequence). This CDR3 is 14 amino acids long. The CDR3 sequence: CASSSQGTLYGYTF. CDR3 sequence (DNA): TGTGCCAGCAGTTCACAGGGGACCCTCTATGGCTACACCTTC.

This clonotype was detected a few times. CDR3 coding DNA: TGTGCCAGCAGCCAAGGGTTCTCGAACACCGGGGAGCTGTTTTTT. As protein: CASSQGFSNTGELFF. This chain connects TRBV14 to TRBJ2-2; D remains unclear. CDR1 SGHDN and CDR2 FVKESK come from the germline V gene. There are 15 residues in the CDR3. Trimming cost V 1 base and J 0 bases, with 6 bases left between them.

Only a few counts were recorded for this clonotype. The CDR3 region is CASSVGQGATNEKLFF. In nucleotides, the CDR3 is TGTGCCAGCAGTGTCGGACAGGGGGCAACTAATGAAAAACTGTTTTTT. This chain joins TRBV2 and TRBJ1-4; 10 bases are a match to TRBD1. V trimming: 4 bases; J trimming: 0 bases; junction bases outside the gene matches: 2. Germline CDR1 reads SNHLY; CDR2 reads FYNNEI. The CDR3 totals 16 residues.

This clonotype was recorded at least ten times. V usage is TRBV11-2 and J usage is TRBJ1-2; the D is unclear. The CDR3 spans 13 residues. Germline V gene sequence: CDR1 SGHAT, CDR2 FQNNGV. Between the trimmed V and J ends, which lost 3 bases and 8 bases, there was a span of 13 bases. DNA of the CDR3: TGTGCCAGCAGCTTCGAAGGCATTGGGGGCTACACCTTC. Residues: CASSFEGIGGYTF.

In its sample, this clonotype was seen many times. DNA for the CDR3: TGCGCCAGCAGCCGACGCCCTGCCGACACTGAAGCTTTCTTT. Translating gives CASSRRPADTEAFF. The J gene is TRBJ1-1, the V gene TRBV5-1, with D uncertain. CDR1 is SGHRS and CDR2 is YFSETQ in the germline V gene. With 4 bases removed from V and 3 bases from J, the gap between germline ends came to 13 bases. The CDR3 sequence is 14 residues long.

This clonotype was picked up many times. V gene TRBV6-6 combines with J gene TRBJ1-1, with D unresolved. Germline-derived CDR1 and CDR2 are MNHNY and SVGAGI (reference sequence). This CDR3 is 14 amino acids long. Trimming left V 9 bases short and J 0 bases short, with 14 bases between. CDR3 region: CASEMGSVNTEAFF. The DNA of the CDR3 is TGTGCCAGTGAGATGGGCAGCGTGAACACTGAAGCTTTCTTT.

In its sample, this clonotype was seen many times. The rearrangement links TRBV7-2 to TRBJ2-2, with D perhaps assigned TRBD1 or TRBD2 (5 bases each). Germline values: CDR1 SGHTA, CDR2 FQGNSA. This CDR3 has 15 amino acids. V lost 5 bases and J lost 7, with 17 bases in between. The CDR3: CASSRDPLTDGELFF. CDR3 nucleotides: TGTGCCAGCAGCCGGGACCCCTTAACAGACGGGGAGCTGTTTTTT.

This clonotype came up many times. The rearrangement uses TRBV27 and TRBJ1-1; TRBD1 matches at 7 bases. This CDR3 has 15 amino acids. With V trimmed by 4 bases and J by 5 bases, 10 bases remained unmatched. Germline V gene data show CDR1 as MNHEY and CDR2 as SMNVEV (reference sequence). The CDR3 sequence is CASSYDSGGITEAFF. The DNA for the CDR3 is TGTGCCAGCAGTTACGACTCAGGGGGTATTACTGAAGCTTTCTTT.

The CDR3 DNA follows: TGTGCCAGCAGCTTAGCCGGGGCCGGCGTATCTTCACCCCTCCACTTT. This translates into CASSLAGAGVSSPLHF. The J gene is TRBJ1-6, the V gene TRBV7-2; D may be TRBD1 (5 bases). Germline CDR1 reads SGHTA; CDR2 reads FQGNSA. The CDR3 consists of 16 residues. Trimming removed 0 bases from V and 9 bases from J, with 15 bases in between. Complete variable domain (other parts from reference TRBV7-2 and TRBJ1-6): GAGVSQSPSNKVTEKGKDVELRCDPISGHTALYWYRQSLGQGLEFLIYFQGNSAPDKSGLPSDRFSAERTGGSVSTLTIQRTQQEDSAVYLCASSLAGAGVSSPLHFGNGTRLTVT.

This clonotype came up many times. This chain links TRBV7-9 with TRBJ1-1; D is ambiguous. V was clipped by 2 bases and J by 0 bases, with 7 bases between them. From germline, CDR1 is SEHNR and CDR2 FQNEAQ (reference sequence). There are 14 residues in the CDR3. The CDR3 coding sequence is TGTGCCAGCAGCTTATCTCGGCTGAACACTGAAGCTTTCTTT. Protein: CASSLSRLNTEAFF.

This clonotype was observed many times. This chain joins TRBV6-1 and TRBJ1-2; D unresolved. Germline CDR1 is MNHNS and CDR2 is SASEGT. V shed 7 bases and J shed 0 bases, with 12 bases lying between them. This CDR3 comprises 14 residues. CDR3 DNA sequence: TGTGCCAGCACCGCCACCCAAACTAACTATGGCTACACCTTC. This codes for CASTATQTNYGYTF.

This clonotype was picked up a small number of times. The DNA of the CDR3 is TGTGCCAGCAGCTTGGGGGGACAGGGTGAAGAAAAACTGTTTTTT. Its translation: CASSLGGQGEEKLFF. V usage is TRBV5-4 and J usage is TRBJ1-4; 9 nucleotides align to TRBD1. With V trimmed by 0 bases and J by 8 bases, 5 bases remained unmatched. Per the germline V gene, CDR1 is SGHNT and CDR2 is YYREEE (reference sequence). This CDR3 is 15 amino acids long.

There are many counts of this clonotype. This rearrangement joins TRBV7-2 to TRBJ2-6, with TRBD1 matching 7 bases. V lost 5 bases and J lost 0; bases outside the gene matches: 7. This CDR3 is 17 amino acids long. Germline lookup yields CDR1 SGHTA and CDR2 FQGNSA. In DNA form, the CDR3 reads TGTGCCAGCAGCACGACATCAGGGGGCTCTGGGGCCAACGTCCTGACTTTC. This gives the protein CASSTTSGGSGANVLTF.

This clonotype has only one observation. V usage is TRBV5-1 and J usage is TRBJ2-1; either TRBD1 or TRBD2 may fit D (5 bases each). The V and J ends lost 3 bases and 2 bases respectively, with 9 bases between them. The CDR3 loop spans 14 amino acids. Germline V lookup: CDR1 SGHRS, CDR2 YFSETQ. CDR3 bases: TGCGCCAGCAGCTCGGGGCAGCCCTACAATGAGCAGTTCTTC. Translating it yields CASSSGQPYNEQFF.